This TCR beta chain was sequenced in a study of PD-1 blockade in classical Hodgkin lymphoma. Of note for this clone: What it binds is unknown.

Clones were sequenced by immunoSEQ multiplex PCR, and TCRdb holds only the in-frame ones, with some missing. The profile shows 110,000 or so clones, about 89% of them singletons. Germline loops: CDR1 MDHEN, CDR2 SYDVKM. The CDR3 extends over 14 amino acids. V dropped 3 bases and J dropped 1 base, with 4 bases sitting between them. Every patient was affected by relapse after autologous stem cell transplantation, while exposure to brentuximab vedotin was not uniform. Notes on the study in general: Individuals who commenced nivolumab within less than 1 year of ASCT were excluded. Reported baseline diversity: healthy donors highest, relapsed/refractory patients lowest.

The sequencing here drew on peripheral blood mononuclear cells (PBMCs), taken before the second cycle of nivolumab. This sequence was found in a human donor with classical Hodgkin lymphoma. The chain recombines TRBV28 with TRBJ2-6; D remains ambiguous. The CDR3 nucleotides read TGTGCCAGCAGTTTGGGGTCTGGGGCCAACGTCCTGACTTTC. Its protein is CASSLGSGANVLTF.